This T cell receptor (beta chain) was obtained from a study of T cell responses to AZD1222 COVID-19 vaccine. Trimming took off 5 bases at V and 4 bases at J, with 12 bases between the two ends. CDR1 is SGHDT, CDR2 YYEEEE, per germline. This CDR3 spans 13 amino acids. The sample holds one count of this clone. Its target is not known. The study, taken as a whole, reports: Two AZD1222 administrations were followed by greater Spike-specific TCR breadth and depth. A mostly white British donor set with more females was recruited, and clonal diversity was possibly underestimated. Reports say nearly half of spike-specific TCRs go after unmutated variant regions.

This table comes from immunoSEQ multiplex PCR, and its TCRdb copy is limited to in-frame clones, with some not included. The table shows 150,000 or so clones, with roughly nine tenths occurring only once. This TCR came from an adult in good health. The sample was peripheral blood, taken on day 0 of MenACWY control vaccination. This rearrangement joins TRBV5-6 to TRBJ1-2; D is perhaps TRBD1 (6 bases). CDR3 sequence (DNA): TGTGCCAGCAGGGCTTTGGACAGCTATGGCTACACCTTC. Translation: CASRALDSYGYTF.